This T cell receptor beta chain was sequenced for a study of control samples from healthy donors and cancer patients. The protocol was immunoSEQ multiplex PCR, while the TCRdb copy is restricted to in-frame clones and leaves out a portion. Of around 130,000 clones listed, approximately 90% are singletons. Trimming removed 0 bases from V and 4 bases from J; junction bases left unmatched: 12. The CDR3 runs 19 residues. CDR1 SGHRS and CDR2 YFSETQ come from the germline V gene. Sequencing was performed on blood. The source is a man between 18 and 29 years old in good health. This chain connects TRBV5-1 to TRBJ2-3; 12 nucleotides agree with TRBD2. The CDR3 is CASSLDLAGGPEGSDTQYF. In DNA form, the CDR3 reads TGCGCCAGCAGCTTGGATCTAGCGGGGGGGCCCGAGGGCTCAGATACGCAGTATTTT.